The sequence of this TCR beta chain was determined in a study of blood T cell repertoires in COVID-19. Study background: There were acute and convalescent COVID-19 samples, and they came from the United States, Italy and Spain. Nucleic acid was either cDNA or gDNA, and it came from T cells, B-cell-depleted T cells, or PBMCs.

CDR1 is SGHAT and CDR2 is FQNNGV in the germline V gene. V was cut by 3 bases and J by 2 bases, with 15 bases left in between. This CDR3 spans 16 amino acids. Per the original data handling: Researchers report that nucleated cell counts were estimated from reference gene primer amplification. The method was immunoSEQ multiplex PCR; TCRdb's version includes in-frame clones alone and lacks a portion of them. D and trimming were read from the DNA, whereas the V and J calls and clone size are those reported in that table. The data show around 60,000 clones, around nine tenths seen once. This chain joins TRBV11-2 and TRBJ2-3, with TRBD2 as a possible D gene (6 bases). The TCR sequence derives from a woman at least 80 years old with active COVID-19. The sample taken for sequencing was peripheral blood. The CDR3 DNA sequence: TGTGCCAGCAGCTTTGGGGCGGGAACTATCACAGATACGCAGTATTTT. As protein: CASSFGAGTITDTQYF.